Each of the 5 T cell receptor beta chains below was sequenced from the same sample in a study of CD8+ T cells in alopecia areata. Treatment: oral pan-JAK inhibitor, 5-10 mg twice daily. cDNA prepared by RNA extraction and subsequent reverse transcription served as the template for sequencing. Sequencing was performed with immunoSEQ multiplex PCR; in TCRdb, only in-frame clones are kept and a portion is missing. The sample holds nearly 95,000 clones, just over 70% seen once. The source was CD8+ T cells sorted from blood, collected between weeks 44 and 45, from a patient treated with tofacitinib. The source is a human donor with alopecia areata.

The chain is built from TRBV28 and TRBJ1-1; D not resolved. CDR3 length equals 13 residues. Germline lookup yields CDR1 MDHEN and CDR2 SYDVKM. The ends were cut back, 5 bases at V and 3 bases at J, with 10 bases in the middle. The CDR3 DNA is TGTGCCAGCAGTCGTGGCGGGGACACTGAAGCTTTCTTT. This gives the protein CASSRGGDTEAFF.

The chain recombines TRBV7-9 with TRBJ1-4, with a possible D match to TRBD1 (6 bases). The CDR3 consists of 16 residues. CDR1 is SEHNR and CDR2 is FQNEAQ in the germline V gene (reference sequence). Trimming removed 3 bases at V and 7 bases at J, with 18 bases between. CDR3 residues: CASSFKSTGAAEKLFF. Here the CDR3 DNA reads TGTGCCAGCAGCTTTAAAAGTACGGGGGCGGCTGAAAAACTGTTTTTT.

In its sample, this clone was seen a few times. The V and J genes are TRBV4-3 and TRBJ1-4; a possible D gene is TRBD1 (6 bases). With 0 bases removed from V and 5 bases from J, the gap between germline ends came to 13 bases. CDR1 LGHNA and CDR2 YSLEER come from the germline V gene. The length of the CDR3 is 16 residues. CDR3 loop: CASSQEIRGLNEKLFF. The CDR3, as DNA: TGCGCCAGCAGCCAAGAAATCAGGGGTTTAAATGAAAAACTGTTTTTT.

This chain links TRBV30 with TRBJ1-3; D is perhaps TRBD1 (5 bases). Germline V gene data show CDR1 as GTSNPN and CDR2 as SVGIG (reference sequence). V was trimmed by 0 bases and J by 0 bases, leaving 12 bases between them. The CDR3 extends over 16 amino acids. This chain's CDR3 is CAWSVGVKVSGNTIYF. Here the CDR3 DNA reads TGTGCCTGGAGTGTAGGGGTGAAGGTCTCTGGAAACACCATATATTTT.

On this clone itself: A read error may account for a junction end that differs from germline. This chain uses TRBV7-2 with TRBJ2-1; D not resolved. Per germline, CDR1 SGHTA and CDR2 FQGNSA. The CDR3 sequence is 13 residues long. The CDR3: CASSQSLNNEQFF. In DNA, the CDR3 is TGCGCCAGCAGCCAATCGTTGAACAATGAGCAGTTCTTC.